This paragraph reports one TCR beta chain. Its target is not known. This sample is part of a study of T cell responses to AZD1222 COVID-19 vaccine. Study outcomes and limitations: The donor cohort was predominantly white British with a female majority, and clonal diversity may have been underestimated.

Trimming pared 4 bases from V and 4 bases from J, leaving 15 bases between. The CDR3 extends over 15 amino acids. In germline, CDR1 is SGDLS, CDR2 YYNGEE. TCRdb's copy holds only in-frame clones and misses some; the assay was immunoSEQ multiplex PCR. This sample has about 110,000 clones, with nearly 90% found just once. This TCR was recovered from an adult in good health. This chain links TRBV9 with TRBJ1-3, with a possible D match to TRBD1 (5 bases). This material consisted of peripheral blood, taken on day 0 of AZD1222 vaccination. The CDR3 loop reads CASSPRGVVGNTIYF. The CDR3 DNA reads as TGTGCCAGCAGCCCCCGGGGGGTGGTCGGAAACACCATATATTTT.